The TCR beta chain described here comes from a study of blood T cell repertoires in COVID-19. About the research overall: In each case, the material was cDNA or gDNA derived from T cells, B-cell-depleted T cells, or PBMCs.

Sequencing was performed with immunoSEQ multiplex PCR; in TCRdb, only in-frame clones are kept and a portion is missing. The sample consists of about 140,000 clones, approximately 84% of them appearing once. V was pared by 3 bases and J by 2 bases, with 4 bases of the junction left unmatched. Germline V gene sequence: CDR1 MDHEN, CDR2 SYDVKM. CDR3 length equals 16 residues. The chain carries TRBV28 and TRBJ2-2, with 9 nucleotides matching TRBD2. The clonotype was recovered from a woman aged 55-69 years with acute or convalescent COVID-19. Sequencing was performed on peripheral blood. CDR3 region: CASSFGLARNTGELFF. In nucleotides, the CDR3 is TGTGCCAGCAGTTTTGGACTAGCGAGAAACACCGGGGAGCTGTTTTTT. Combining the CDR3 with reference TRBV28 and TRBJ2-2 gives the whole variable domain DVKVTQSSRYLVKRTGEKVFLECVQDMDHENMFWYRQDPGLGLRLIYFSYDVKMKEKGDIPEGYSVSREKKERFSLILESASTNQTSMYLCASSFGLARNTGELFFGEGSRLTVL.